This T cell receptor (beta chain) emerged from a study of blood T cells in healthy people across ages. After removal of 1 base from V and 4 bases from J, the junction contained 7 bases not matched to a gene. Germline V gives CDR1 SGHTA, CDR2 FQGNSA. The CDR3 contains 16 residues. A sample-barcoded 5' primer and a J-beta primer mix were used in a second PCR of roughly 6 to 11 cycles. Every cDNA molecule bore a tag from a template-switch adaptor containing 12 random nucleotides. TCRdb processed the 5' RACE reads anew with MiXCR; each CDR3 protein has one entry. The sample includes more than 700,000 distinct CDR3 sequences, about half of them seen just once. This clonotype has only a few counts. Its specificity is not known. Study-wide findings and caveats: With donor CMV status unknown, expanded clonotype changes were possibly confounded.

In each sample, at least 7 million PBMCs were isolated. The sequence was collected from a man older than 75 in good health. The sample taken for sequencing was blood. V is TRBV7-2 and J is TRBJ2-5; 9 bases map to TRBD2. The CDR3 DNA is TGTGCCAGCAGCTTAGGAGGCGGGAGGGCCGGAGAGACCCAGTACTTC. Its translation is CASSLGGGRAGETQYF. Full variable domain (rest looked up from reference TRBV7-2 and TRBJ2-5): GAGVSQSPSNKVTEKGKDVELRCDPISGHTALYWYRQSLGQGLEFLIYFQGNSAPDKSGLPSDRFSAERTGGSVSTLTIQRTQQEDSAVYLCASSLGGGRAGETQYFGPGTRLLVL.